This entry lists 21 T cell receptor beta chains sequenced from one sample in a study of T cells in Graves' hyperthyroidism and ophthalmopathy. Researchers amplified the TCR beta CDR3 regions from RNA transcripts. When the TCR CDR3 underwent first-round RT-PCR, the HTBI primer set was used. TCRdb called the multiplex PCR reads again in MiXCR, with one record for every CDR3 protein. The data hold 530,000 or so distinct CDR3 sequences, with less than 25% observed a single time. The sequencing sample was made of blood. The source is a young woman with Graves' ophthalmopathy.

This chain's CDR3 is CASSSPGTAKETQYF. CDR3 nucleotide sequence: TGTGCCAGCAGTTCCCCTGGGACAGCCAAAGAGACCCAGTACTTC. This chain uses TRBV6-2 or TRBV6-3 with TRBJ2-5; 7 bases fit TRBD1. Germline V gene data show CDR1 as MNHEY and CDR2 as SVGEGT. This CDR3 spans 15 amino acids. The V and J ends lost 4 bases and 3 bases, in that order; junction bases with no gene match: 8.

Points on this clonotype: A clone one base away is much larger, so this may be a read error. The rearrangement links TRBV6-1 to TRBJ1-5; 9 nucleotides match TRBD1. Unmatched junction bases numbered 10, after V lost 8 bases and J lost 5 bases. The CDR3 length is 15 residues. Germline loops: CDR1 MNHNS, CDR2 SASEGT. Written as DNA, the CDR3 is TGTGCCAGCCGCTCCGGGGACAGGGTCGATCAGCCCCAGCATTTT. It encodes CASRSGDRVDQPQHF.

This clonotype was seen ten or more times. The chain uses TRBV11-2 and TRBJ2-5; 8 positions agree with TRBD1. V shed 1 base, J shed 7 bases, and the junction held 8 bases outside the gene matches. The germline CDR1 and CDR2 sequences are SGHAT and FQNNGV. The length of the CDR3 is 15 residues. The CDR3 region has the DNA TGTGCCAGCAGCTTAGGAGGACAGGGTGTCGGGACCCAGTACTTC. Translation gives CASSLGGQGVGTQYF.

This clonotype was recorded a few times. V and J are TRBV29-1 and TRBJ2-5; 9 bases align to TRBD1. Trimming cost V 4 bases and J 5 bases; bases outside gene matches: 11. CDR3 size: 15 residues. Germline CDR1 is SQVTM and CDR2 is ANQGSEA. CDR3 region: CSVVSAQGAGETQYF. CDR3 bases: TGCAGCGTTGTATCCGCACAGGGGGCGGGGGAGACCCAGTACTTC.

This clonotype was picked up many times. The rearrangement uses TRBV24-1 and TRBJ2-2; tentatively, D is TRBD1 or TRBD2 (6 bases each). The V gene's germline CDR1 is KGHDR and CDR2 SFDVKD. V lost 3 bases, J lost 2 bases, and 12 bases lay in between. The CDR3 is 16 residues long. For the CDR3, the DNA is TGTGCCACCAGTGATGGGGGGCAGCTCAACACCGGGGAGCTGTTTTTT. This encodes CATSDGGQLNTGELFF.

This clonotype was counted at least ten times. This chain connects TRBV5-1 to TRBJ1-2, with D hard to call. V lost 5 bases, J lost 3 bases, and 14 bases lay in between. This CDR3 spans 14 amino acids. The germline gives CDR1 SGHRS, CDR2 YFSETQ. CDR3 in DNA: TGCGCCAGCAGAGAACCCGGGTCCTACTATGGCTACACCTTC. Amino acids: CASREPGSYYGYTF.

The J gene is TRBJ2-7, the V gene TRBV2; the match to TRBD1 covers 7 bases. The germline V gene encodes CDR1 SNHLY and CDR2 FYNNEI. Losses at the gene ends were 8 bases for V and 3 bases for J; bases not matched to a gene: 7. CDR3 length equals 13 residues. CDR3 amino acids: CASAGTALYEQYF. The CDR3 coding sequence is TGTGCCAGCGCCGGGACAGCTCTCTACGAGCAGTACTTC.

The CDR3 sequence: CASRGRGAEQYF. The CDR3 bases are TGTGCCAGCCGAGGTCGGGGTGCCGAGCAGTACTTC. V gene TRBV2 combines with J gene TRBJ2-7, with D perhaps TRBD2 (5 bases). The CDR3 sequence is 12 residues long. Per germline, CDR1 SNHLY and CDR2 FYNNEI. V was cut by 8 bases and J by 6 bases, with 14 bases left in between.

This clonotype was seen many times. The chain couples TRBV7-9 to TRBJ1-2, with D unresolved. Germline V gives CDR1 SEHNR, CDR2 FQNEAQ (reference sequence). The CDR3 is 14 amino acids. Trimming left V 5 bases short and J 4 bases short, with 14 bases between. The CDR3 loop is CASSKPDGGYGYTF. DNA for the CDR3: TGTGCCAGCAGCAAACCTGATGGTGGCTATGGCTACACCTTC.

The sample holds many counts of this clonotype. J is TRBJ1-1 and V is TRBV30, with D tentatively TRBD1 (5 bases). Germline loops: CDR1 GTSNPN, CDR2 SVGIG (reference sequence). Trimming removed 4 bases from V and 5 bases from J, with 14 bases in between. CDR3 size: 13 residues. CDR3 sequence (DNA): TGTGCCTGGACGCAGGGCGTCGGGACTGAAGCTTTCTTT. It encodes CAWTQGVGTEAFF. Full variable domain (rest looked up from reference TRBV30 and TRBJ1-1): SQTIHQWPATLVQPVGSPLSLECTVEGTSNPNLYWYRQAAGRGLQLLFYSVGIGQISSEVPQNLSASRPQDRQFILSSKKLLLSDSGFYLCAWTQGVGTEAFFGQGTRLTVV.

V gene TRBV6-2 or TRBV6-3 combines with J gene TRBJ2-5; D is uncertain. This CDR3 contains 13 residues. V shed 2 bases and J shed 2 bases, with 6 bases lying between them. The germline CDR1 and CDR2 sequences are MNHEY and SVGEGT. The DNA for the CDR3 is TGTGCCAGCAGTTACGACGCGCAAGAGACCCAGTACTTC. This codes for CASSYDAQETQYF.

In this sample, this clonotype turned up once. The CDR3 protein is CASSSPGRGAETQYF. The CDR3 nucleotides are TGTGCCAGCAGTTCTCCGGGACGGGGTGCAGAGACCCAGTACTTC. The chain couples TRBV6-2 or TRBV6-3 to TRBJ2-5; the D call may be TRBD1 or TRBD2 (5 bases each). Germline CDR1 and CDR2: MNHEY and SVGEGT. The CDR3 is 15 amino acids. The V gene lost 4 bases and the J gene lost 4 bases, with 16 bases spanning the gap.

This clonotype was observed many times. The gene calls are TRBV20-1 and TRBJ2-7, with D perhaps given as TRBD1 or TRBD2 (7 bases each). Germline loops: CDR1 DFQATT, CDR2 SNEGSKA (reference sequence). V was clipped by 4 bases and J by 7 bases, with 20 bases between them. This CDR3 is built from 14 residues. CDR3 coding DNA: TGCAGTGCTACAGGGGGGGCAGCGGGGTATGAGCAGTACTTC. Residues: CSATGGAAGYEQYF.

The rearrangement joins TRBV12-3 or TRBV12-4 to TRBJ1-6, with unresolved D. The V gene lost 1 base and the J gene lost 10 bases, with 11 bases spanning the gap. This CDR3 region has 14 residues. The CDR3 protein is CASSLVARESPLHF. The CDR3 DNA reads TGTGCCAGCAGTTTAGTTGCGAGGGAATCACCCCTCCACTTT.

This clonotype was counted at least ten times. The chain employs TRBV6-2 or TRBV6-3 and TRBJ2-5; 7 bases align to TRBD2. V lost 7 bases, J lost 5 bases, and 13 bases stayed unmatched. Germline V gene lookup returns CDR1 MNHEY and CDR2 SVGEGT. The length of the CDR3 is 15 residues. CDR3 region: CASTLDGWEGETQYF. CDR3 nucleotides: TGTGCCAGCACCCTTGATGGGTGGGAGGGCGAGACCCAGTACTTC.

This clonotype was counted many times. The chain uses TRBV14 and TRBJ2-7; no clear D. Trimming left V 3 bases short and J 3 bases short, with 12 bases between. Germline CDR1 SGHDN, CDR2 FVKESK. This CDR3 comprises 14 residues. CDR3 region: CASSQLRDGYEQYF. In DNA form, the CDR3 reads TGTGCCAGCAGCCAGCTGAGAGACGGCTACGAGCAGTACTTC.

This clonotype has ten or more counts. This sequence joins TRBV6-5 and TRBJ1-3; D remains unclear. The CDR3 length is 17 residues. CDR1 and CDR2 (germline): MNHEY, SVGAGI. Trimming removed 2 bases at V and 0 bases at J, with 14 bases between. In nucleotides, the CDR3 is TGTGCCAGCAGTTACGAGGCAGATTACTTCTCTGGAAACACCATATATTTT. As protein: CASSYEADYFSGNTIYF.

This clonotype was recorded once. V is TRBV2 and J is TRBJ1-2; TRBD1 is a possible D gene (5 bases). CDR3 length equals 13 residues. Trimming took 3 bases from V and 7 from J, leaving 12 bases between them. Germline V CDR1 and CDR2: SNHLY, FYNNEI. CDR3 region: CASSEIRVPGYTF. The CDR3, as DNA: TGTGCCAGCAGTGAGATCAGGGTACCTGGCTACACCTTC.

This clonotype was seen many times. The chain joins TRBV6-5 to TRBJ1-2; D is undetermined. This CDR3 spans 14 amino acids. CDR1 MNHEY and CDR2 SVGAGI come from the germline V gene. Trimming cost V 4 bases and J 4 bases, with 13 bases left between them. The CDR3 protein is CASSSDQRSYGYTF. In DNA, the CDR3 is TGTGCCAGCAGTTCGGACCAGCGATCCTATGGCTACACCTTC.

The chain combines TRBV3-1 with TRBJ2-5; 9 bases map to TRBD1. CDR3 length equals 17 residues. Germline CDR1 and CDR2: LGHDT and YNNKEL (reference sequence). V gave up 1 base and J gave up 2 bases; unmatched junction bases: 8. Here the CDR3 reads CASSQVVGDRDQETQYF. The CDR3 DNA reads TGTGCCAGCAGCCAAGTAGTGGGGGACAGGGATCAAGAGACCCAGTACTTC.

This clonotype was seen ten or more times. The chain recombines TRBV20-1 with TRBJ1-1; D remains ambiguous. This CDR3 comprises 14 residues. Germline assignment: CDR1 DFQATT and CDR2 SNEGSKA (reference sequence). V was trimmed by 6 bases and J by 0 bases, leaving 14 bases between them. CDR3 amino acids: CSAKRRNMNTEAFF. The CDR3 region has the DNA TGCAGTGCCAAACGACGCAACATGAACACTGAAGCTTTCTTT.